This T cell receptor (beta chain) was found in a study of OX40 agonist ivuxolimab in advanced cancers. Study-level background: Earlier treatment with anti-PD-1, anti-PD-L1 or anti-CTLA-4 was permitted, and 35% to 40% had received some. Study-wide findings and caveats: Low normalized T-cell clonal expansion was also seen in some nonresponders.

Libraries were prepared by immunoSEQ multiplex PCR; TCRdb keeps only in-frame clonotypes and omits some of them. The sample shows about 88,000 clones, roughly 89% of them seen only once. Sampling of blood occurred at baseline, cycle 4 day 1, and cycle 7 day 1. With regard to this clone: Its antigen is as yet unknown.

This CDR3 is built from 14 residues. Germline-derived CDR1 and CDR2 are WSHSY and SAAADI. Trimming cost V 2 bases and J 6 bases; bases outside gene matches: 6. This clonotype originated in an adult with an advanced solid tumor such as melanoma, head and neck, liver or kidney cancer. The starting material was CD4+ or CD8+ T cells sorted from blood, obtained in a trial of the OX40 agonist ivuxolimab. The chain combines TRBV10-2 with TRBJ2-7, with 8 bases fitting TRBD1. The CDR3 protein is CASSETPTGVEQYF. CDR3 nucleotide sequence: TGCGCCAGCAGTGAGACCCCGACAGGGGTCGAGCAGTACTTC.